Following are 6 T cell receptor beta chains from one sample sequenced in a study of T-cell reconstitution after alpha-beta-depleted transplantation in children. The authors prepared the TCRbeta library with unique molecular identifiers. One entry per CDR3 protein, called by TCRdb with MiXCR from the PCR reads. The table has a few hundred thousand distinct CDR3 sequences, over 20% seen once. The source was PBMCs from the stem cell graft donor, collected from the stem cell graft. Receptor source: a human donor who donated a stem cell graft to a child with acute myeloid leukemia.

The J gene is TRBJ2-2, the V gene TRBV28; possible D gene TRBD1, 6 bases. The germline gives CDR1 MDHEN, CDR2 SYDVKM. The CDR3 contains 13 residues. Trimming removed 6 bases from V and 8 bases from J, with 13 bases in between. The CDR3 loop is CASRGDRFGELFF. The DNA of the CDR3 is TGTGCCAGCAGGGGCGACAGGTTTGGGGAGCTGTTTTTT.

The genes are TRBV4-1 and TRBJ1-2; D gene ambiguous. The CDR3 has 18 amino acids. V was pared by 1 base and J by 1 base, with 19 bases between. The germline CDR1 and CDR2 sequences are MGHRA and YSYEKL. The CDR3 coding sequence is TGCGCCAGCAGCCAAGTCGGAATCGACGGACTAAGTAACTATGGCTACACCTTC. Protein product: CASSQVGIDGLSNYGYTF.

V and J are TRBV6-5 and TRBJ2-1; tentative D call: TRBD2 (5 bases). This CDR3 is built from 13 residues. Germline values: CDR1 MNHEY, CDR2 SVGAGI. V lost 2 bases and J lost 3, with 5 bases in between. CDR3 sequence reads: CASSYDYYNEQFF. The DNA for the CDR3 is TGTGCCAGCAGTTACGACTACTACAATGAGCAGTTCTTC.

There are a few counts of this clonotype. This chain links TRBV12-3 or TRBV12-4 with TRBJ2-1, with 13 bases aligning to TRBD2. The CDR3 covers 14 residues. The J segment lost 7 bases and the V segment lost 5 bases, leaving 2 bases of the junction unmatched. CDR3 protein: CASSTSGRANEQFF. As DNA, the CDR3 is TGTGCCAGCAGTACTAGCGGGAGGGCTAATGAGCAGTTCTTC.

The genes are TRBV7-9 and TRBJ2-1, with D perhaps TRBD2 (6 bases). V gave up 7 bases and J gave up 7 bases, with 11 bases separating them. CDR1 and CDR2 (germline): SEHNR, FQNEAQ (reference sequence). The CDR3 is 12 amino acids. The CDR3 DNA follows: TGTGCCAGCACCCGGGACTCTAATGAGCAGTTCTTC. Protein product: CASTRDSNEQFF.

This clonotype was seen only a few times. This sequence joins TRBV20-1 and TRBJ2-1, with 11 positions matching TRBD2. The ends lost 0 bases at V and 4 bases at J; junction bases unmatched: 5. The CDR3 sequence is 16 residues long. Germline CDR1 DFQATT, CDR2 SNEGSKA (reference sequence). DNA for the CDR3: TGCAGTGCTAGAGATCCACTAGCGGGAGTTTACAATGAGCAGTTCTTC. Residues: CSARDPLAGVYNEQFF.